This is a list of T cell receptor beta chains from one sample in a study of T cell responses to AZD1222 COVID-19 vaccine. Profiling relied on immunoSEQ multiplex PCR, and the TCRdb table lists in-frame clones only, not all of them. The sample contains under 300,000 clones, 85% to 95% of which appear only once. The material was peripheral blood, obtained on day 0 of AZD1222 vaccination. These receptors were obtained from an adult in good health. Both conserved end residues are part of each CDR3. The D gene is left open where the match is weak. A row's size may be missing; if present it is once, few, many or a size class.

j_call clone_size d_call v_call cdr3_nt cdr3_aa
TRBJ1-1 . . TRBV4-1 TGCGCCAGCAGCCCACCGTGGGGGCTTAACATGGGGAGGACTGAAGCTTTCTTT CASSPPWGLNMGRTEAFF
TRBJ2-3 . . TRBV9 TGTGCCAGCAGCGCACAGGGTAACTCCGATACGCAGTATTTT CASSAQGNSDTQYF
TRBJ2-7 . . TRBV3-1/TRBV3-2 TGTGCCAGCAGCCAAACCGGAGAGGGCGAGCAGTACTTC CASSQTGEGEQYF
TRBJ2-1 . TRBD2 TRBV14 TGTGCCAGCAGCCCCACCGGGAGGGCCTACAATGAGCAGTTCTTC CASSPTGRAYNEQFF
TRBJ2-2 . TRBD2 TRBV9 TGTGCCAGCAGCGTAGTGGGACTAGCGGGGGGCCCCGGGAACACCGGGGAGCTGTTTTTT CASSVVGLAGGPGNTGELFF
TRBJ2-3 . . TRBV5-1 TGCGCCTCCCGGGCGGGTTACACTAGCACAGATACGCAGTATTTT CASRAGYTSTDTQYF
TRBJ2-7 . TRBD2 TRBV4-1 TGCGCCAGCAGCCAGGAGGCTAGCGGGGTTGAGCAGTACTTC CASSQEASGVEQYF
TRBJ1-1 . . TRBV28 TGTGCCAGCAGACTCACAGGGACCACTGAAGCTTTCTTT CASRLTGTTEAFF
TRBJ1-5 . . TRBV9 TGTGCCAGCAGCGTAGGGACGGGCGGCAATCAGCCCCAGCATTTT CASSVGTGGNQPQHF
TRBJ2-7 few . TRBV19 TGTGCCAGTAGTATGGGGTCCTACGAGCAGTACTTC CASSMGSYEQYF
TRBJ2-7 . TRBD1 TRBV7-9 TGTGCCAGCAGCTTAGGGACAGGGGTCTACGAGCAGTACTTC CASSLGTGVYEQYF
TRBJ1-1 . TRBD1 TRBV4-1 TGCGCCAGCAGCCCCAGACAGGGGGGCAAGGCTTTCTTT CASSPRQGGKAFF
TRBJ2-6 once . TRBV10-3 TGTGCCATCAGTGAGCCGTCGAGGGCCAACGTCCTGACTTTC CAISEPSRANVLTF
TRBJ1-6 . TRBD1 TRBV5-4 TGTGCCAGCAGCTTTCGGGGGACAGCCAATTCACCCCTCCACTTT CASSFRGTANSPLHF
TRBJ2-1 . . TRBV4-2 TGTGCCAGCAGCCAAGTAGGGGACAATGAGCAGTTCTTC CASSQVGDNEQFF
TRBJ1-1 . TRBD1 TRBV7-8 TGTGCCAGCAAACCGGGACAGGGGTCCGTGAACACTGAAGCTTTCTTT CASKPGQGSVNTEAFF
TRBJ1-3 once . TRBV5-1 TGCGCCAGCCAAACCCCAGGCGGAAACACCATATATTTT CASQTPGGNTIYF
TRBJ2-1 . . TRBV13 TGTGCCAGCAGCTCCTTAACGGACAATGAGCAGTTCTTC CASSSLTDNEQFF
TRBJ2-2 once TRBD2 TRBV5-4 TGTGCCAGCAGCCGGGGGGGAGGGGAGCTGTTTTTT CASSRGGGELFF
TRBJ2-3 once TRBD2 TRBV9 TGTGCCAGCAGCCCTGGGACTAGCGGGAGCGCGGGCACAGATACGCAGTATTTT CASSPGTSGSAGTDTQYF
TRBJ1-5 . . TRBV5-6 TGTGCCAGCAGCTTGGCCAATCAGCCCCAGCATTTT CASSLANQPQHF
TRBJ1-3 . . TRBV9 TGTGCCAGCAGTGGTACATCGCGGGGAAACACCATATATTTT CASSGTSRGNTIYF
TRBJ2-1 . . TRBV11-1 TGTGCCAGCAGCCCCCAACGAGTAGGGCTTGAGCAGTTCTTC CASSPQRVGLEQFF
TRBJ2-6 . . TRBV19 TGTGCCAGTAGTATCTACACCCGCTCTGGGGCCAACGTCCTGACTTTC CASSIYTRSGANVLTF
TRBJ2-3 . . TRBV11-2 TGTGCCAGCAGCTCGTACCGGGATTACAGCACAGATACGCAGTATTTT CASSSYRDYSTDTQYF
TRBJ1-5 . TRBD1 TRBV24-1 TGTGCCACCAGTGACACAGGGGCACCGAATCAGCCCCAGCATTTT CATSDTGAPNQPQHF
TRBJ1-5 . TRBD1 TRBV19 TGTGCCAGTAAACAGGGGAATCAGCCCCAGCATTTT CASKQGNQPQHF
TRBJ2-1 . TRBD2 TRBV7-3 TGTGCCAGCAGCCCCACTAGCGGGAGGGCCGGAGAGCAGTTCTTC CASSPTSGRAGEQFF
TRBJ2-1 . TRBD2 TRBV5-1 TGCGCCAGCAGCTTGAATAGCGGGAGTTTCAATGAGCAGTTCTTC CASSLNSGSFNEQFF
TRBJ2-2 . TRBD2 TRBV7-2 TGTGCCAGCAGCTTTAGCGGGAACGGCGGGGAGCTGTTTTTT CASSFSGNGGELFF
TRBJ2-7 . . TRBV19 TGTGCCAGTAGTATTCGGGCTAGAGGCAAGGACGAGCAGTACTTC CASSIRARGKDEQYF
TRBJ1-4 . TRBD1 TRBV18 TGTGCCAGCTCACCAAGCTTGACAGGGACTAATGAAAAACTGTTTTTT CASSPSLTGTNEKLFF
TRBJ1-2 . . TRBV19 TGTGCCAGTAGTATGAGGGGCAACTATGGCTACACCTTC CASSMRGNYGYTF
TRBJ2-5 few . TRBV5-1 TGCGCCAGCAGCTTGCTCCAAGAGACCCAGTACTTC CASSLLQETQYF
TRBJ1-6 . . TRBV3-1/TRBV3-2 TGTGCCAGCAGCCAAAAGGCGGACTCACCCCTCCACTTT CASSQKADSPLHF
TRBJ2-5 . . TRBV12-3/TRBV12-4 TGTGCCAGCAGAGGATCGGGGTGGGAGACCCAGTACTTC CASRGSGWETQYF
TRBJ2-5 . TRBD2 TRBV27 TGTGCCTCCGGACTAGCGGGCTACCAAGAGACCCAGTACTTC CASGLAGYQETQYF